This record looks at one T cell receptor (beta chain) sequence and its context. The sample originates from a study of blood T cell repertoires in COVID-19. About the research overall: The United States, Italy and Spain supplied acute and convalescent COVID-19 samples.

This table comes from immunoSEQ multiplex PCR, and its TCRdb copy is limited to in-frame clones, with some not included. The sample gives about 59,000 clones, about 90% of which show up once; 4.5% to 6% is in the top ten. The CDR3 loop spans 14 amino acids. Germline assignment: CDR1 SNHLY and CDR2 FYNNEI. V lost 8 bases and J lost 0, with 10 bases in between. The receptor was isolated from a man aged 80 or over in a cohort sampled during active COVID-19. The chain couples TRBV2 to TRBJ2-2; D may be TRBD1 (6 bases). Sample: peripheral blood. Here the CDR3 reads CASRWTANTGELFF. As DNA, the CDR3 is TGTGCCAGCCGTTGGACAGCGAACACCGGGGAGCTGTTTTTT. The full variable domain, in which reference TRBV2 and TRBJ2-2 provide the parts outside the CDR3, is EPEVTQTPSHQVTQMGQEVILRCVPISNHLYFYWYRQILGQKVEFLVSFYNNEISEKSEIFDDQFSVERPDGSNFTLKIRSTKLEDSAMYFCASRWTANTGELFFGEGSRLTVL.